This T cell receptor (beta chain) was captured in a study of human T cells and chemical hapten exposure (dated by TCRdb to 2020 to 2023). About the full investigation: For sensitization, 2% DPC in acetone was applied to a roughly 2 cm by roughly 2 cm area of upper inner arm skin. Peripheral blood TCR repertoire changes were tracked in vivo in alopecia patients during primary and secondary sensitization to the hapten diphenylcyclopropenone (DPC). Alopecia areata with under or over 50% scalp involvement, alopecia totalis and alopecia universalis were represented in the patient cohort, which was mostly female. Patch tests used Finn chambers with 0.01% DPC on the upper back, scored after 6 days by International Contact Dermatitis Research Group standards. Patients additionally received weekly therapeutic DPC doses to the scalp throughout the approximately 25-week study period. Blood samples were taken from patients before sensitization (week 0) and at 2, 6 and about 24 weeks after DPC sensitization. Blood for TCR sequencing was provided by twenty-nine alopecia patients at one to four time points (pre-sensitization, 2, 6 and 24 weeks). Libraries were combined into a pool for sequencing, and differences in TCR yield between samples came mainly from small differences in library volumes within the pool. The research as a whole found: Repeated subsampling changed both the strength of the expansion versus patch-test correlation and the threshold at which that correlation became significant. All patients had alopecia, a presumed autoimmune disease, so their immune response might differ from that of healthy individuals. DPC sensitization did not change the number of TCRs with a frequency above 1 in 1000, and there was no evidence of changes in global repertoire structure. Compared with pre-sensitization or healthy control sets, expanded TCRs formed significantly more large CDR3 similarity clusters, which is consistent with antigen-driven responses. The number of PT1 expanded TCRs positively correlated with patch test score, significant at thresholds 8, 16 and 32 but not 4.

Per the germline V gene, MDHEN is the CDR1 and SYDVKM is the CDR2. The CDR3 holds 16 amino acids from the cysteine to the phenylalanine. Of the read, only the CDR3 DNA is kept; its 48 bases are in frame from base 1. Trimming takes 6 bases off V and 5 bases off J; junction bases not matched to a gene: 12. Library construction relied on RACE. TCRdb lists the instrument as NextSeq 500. During library preparation, unique molecular identifiers were attached to individual cDNA molecules so that TCRs could be counted quantitatively and reproducibly. Both TCR alpha and TCR beta chains were sequenced from each blood RNA sample. Per the source publication's procedure: Samples had a median of about 96,000 TCRs, with a range from about 23,224 to 750,000. V, J and CDR3 annotation of the TCR reads was carried out using the Decombinator software suite. For the PS versus PT1 abundance plots, all samples were subsampled to the same number of TCRs (28,000). TCRs were defined as expanded if absent before sensitization and observed at least eight times at the 2-week time point. TCRdb took the public reads, trimmed them with fastp at Q25, ran MiXCR for clone calling and kept in-frame beta chains. For every CDR3 protein sequence, its rows merge into one entry that carries the most common genes and DNA. Clone size and V and J calls follow TCRdb, not the original study. For this sample the table gives about 380,000 distinct CDR3 sequences, of which about 4.4% were detected only once. The ten largest account for approximately 2.5% of the sample.

This clonotype was recorded many times. The target of this receptor is not known. Qualities for individual bases were not recorded, and no much larger clone is one base off. According to the study, the label for this sample's time point signals: patch test 1, 2 weeks after DPC sensitization. This sample's treatment or condition label indicates: therapeutic diphenylcyclopropenone sensitization with weekly scalp DPC. At each patch-test visit, blood was drawn before the patch test was applied. Patients were considered eligible if aged 18 to 70, diagnosed with alopecia and deemed suitable for DPC therapy, and patients were excluded if pregnant. Total RNA was extracted from unfractionated whole blood collected in Tempus Blood RNA tubes.

The clonotype originates from a woman aged 50 to 65 with alopecia areata. Some clones in this sample may be carry-over from other donors' samples. The chain joins TRBV28 to TRBJ1-5, and TRBD1 matches 8 of the central bases. The sample here was whole blood, taken in connection with sensitization to the hapten diphenylcyclopropenone (DPC). The DNA is as follows: TGTGCCAGCAGCACTACAGGGGGACTCGTCTATCAGCCCCAGCATTTT. It codes for CASSTTGGLVYQPQHF.